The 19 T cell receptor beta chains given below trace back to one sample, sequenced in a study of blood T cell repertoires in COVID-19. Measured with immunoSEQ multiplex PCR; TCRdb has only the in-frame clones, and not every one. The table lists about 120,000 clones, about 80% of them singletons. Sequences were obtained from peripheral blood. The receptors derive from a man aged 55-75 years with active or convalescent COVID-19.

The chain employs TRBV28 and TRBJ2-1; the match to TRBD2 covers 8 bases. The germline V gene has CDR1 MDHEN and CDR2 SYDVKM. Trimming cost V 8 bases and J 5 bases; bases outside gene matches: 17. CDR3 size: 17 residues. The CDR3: CASPPPTERELNNEQFF. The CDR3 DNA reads TGTGCCAGCCCCCCACCTACGGAGCGGGAGTTGAACAATGAGCAGTTCTTC. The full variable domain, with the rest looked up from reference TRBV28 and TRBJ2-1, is DVKVTQSSRYLVKRTGEKVFLECVQDMDHENMFWYRQDPGLGLRLIYFSYDVKMKEKGDIPEGYSVSREKKERFSLILESASTNQTSMYLCASPPPTERELNNEQFFGPGTRLTVL.

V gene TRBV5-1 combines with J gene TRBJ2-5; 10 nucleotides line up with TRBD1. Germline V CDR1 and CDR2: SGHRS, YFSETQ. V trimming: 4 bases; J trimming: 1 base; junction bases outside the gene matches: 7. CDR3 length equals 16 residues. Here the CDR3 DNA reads TGCGCCAGCAGCCTGACCGGGACAGGGGCCCAAGAGACCCAGTACTTC. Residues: CASSLTGTGAQETQYF.

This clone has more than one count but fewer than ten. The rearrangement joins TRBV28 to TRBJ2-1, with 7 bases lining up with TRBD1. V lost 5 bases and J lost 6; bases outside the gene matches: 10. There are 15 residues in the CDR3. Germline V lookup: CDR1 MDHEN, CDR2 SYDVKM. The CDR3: CASSDLKTGLNEQFF. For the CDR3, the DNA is TGTGCCAGCAGTGACCTTAAGACAGGGCTCAATGAGCAGTTCTTC.

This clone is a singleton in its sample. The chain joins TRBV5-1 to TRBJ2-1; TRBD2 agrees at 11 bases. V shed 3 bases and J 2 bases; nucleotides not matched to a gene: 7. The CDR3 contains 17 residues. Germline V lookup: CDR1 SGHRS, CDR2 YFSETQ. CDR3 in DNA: TGCGCCAGCAGCTCCTTTAGCGGGAGGGGAACCTACAATGAGCAGTTCTTC. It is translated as CASSSFSGRGTYNEQFF.

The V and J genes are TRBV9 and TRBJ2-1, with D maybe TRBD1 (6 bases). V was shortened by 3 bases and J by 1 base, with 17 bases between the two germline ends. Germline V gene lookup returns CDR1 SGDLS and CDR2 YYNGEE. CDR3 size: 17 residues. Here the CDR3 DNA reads TGTGCCAGCAGCGAGGGGGTAGGTGGTTTATCCTACAATGAGCAGTTCTTC. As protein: CASSEGVGGLSYNEQFF.

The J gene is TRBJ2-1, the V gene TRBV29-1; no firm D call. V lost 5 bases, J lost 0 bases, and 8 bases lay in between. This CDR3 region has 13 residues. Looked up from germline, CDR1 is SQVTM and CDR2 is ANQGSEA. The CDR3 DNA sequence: TGCAGCGTTCCAATTAGCTCCTACAATGAGCAGTTCTTC. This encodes CSVPISSYNEQFF.

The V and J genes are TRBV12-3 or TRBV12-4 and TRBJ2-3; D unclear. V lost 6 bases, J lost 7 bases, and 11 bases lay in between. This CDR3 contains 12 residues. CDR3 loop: CASRPPGNTQYF. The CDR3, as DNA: TGTGCCAGCAGACCCCCGGGTAATACGCAGTATTTT.

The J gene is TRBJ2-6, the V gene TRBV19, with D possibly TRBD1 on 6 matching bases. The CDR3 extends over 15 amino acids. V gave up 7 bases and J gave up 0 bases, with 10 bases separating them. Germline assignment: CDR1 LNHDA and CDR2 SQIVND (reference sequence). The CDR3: CASILTGSGANVLTF. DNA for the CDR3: TGTGCCAGTATCCTGACAGGCTCTGGGGCCAACGTCCTGACTTTC.

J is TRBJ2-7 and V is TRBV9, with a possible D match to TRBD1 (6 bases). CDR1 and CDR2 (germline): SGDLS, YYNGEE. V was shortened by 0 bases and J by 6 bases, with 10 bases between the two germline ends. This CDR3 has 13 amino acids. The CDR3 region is CASSVEGRGEQYF. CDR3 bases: TGTGCCAGCAGCGTAGAGGGCAGGGGCGAGCAGTACTTC.

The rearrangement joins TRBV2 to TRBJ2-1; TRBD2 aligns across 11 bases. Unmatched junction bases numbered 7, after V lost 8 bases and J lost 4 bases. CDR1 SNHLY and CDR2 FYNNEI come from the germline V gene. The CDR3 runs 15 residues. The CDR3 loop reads CASCLGTSGYNEQFF. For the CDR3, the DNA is TGTGCCAGCTGCCTAGGGACTAGCGGTTACAATGAGCAGTTCTTC.

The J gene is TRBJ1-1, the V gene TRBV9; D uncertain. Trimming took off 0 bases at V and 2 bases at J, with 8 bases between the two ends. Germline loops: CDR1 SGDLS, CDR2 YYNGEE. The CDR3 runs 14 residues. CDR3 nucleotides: TGTGCCAGCAGCGTAGGAGAACTAAACACTGAAGCTTTCTTT. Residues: CASSVGELNTEAFF.

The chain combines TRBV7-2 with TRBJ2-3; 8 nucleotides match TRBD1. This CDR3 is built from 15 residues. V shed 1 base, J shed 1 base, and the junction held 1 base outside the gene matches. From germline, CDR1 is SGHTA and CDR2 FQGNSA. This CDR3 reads CASSLDRGGTDTQYF. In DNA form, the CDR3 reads TGTGCCAGCAGCTTAGACAGGGGGGGCACAGATACGCAGTATTTT. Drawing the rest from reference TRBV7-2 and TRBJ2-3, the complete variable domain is GAGVSQSPSNKVTEKGKDVELRCDPISGHTALYWYRQSLGQGLEFLIYFQGNSAPDKSGLPSDRFSAERTGGSVSTLTIQRTQQEDSAVYLCASSLDRGGTDTQYFGPGTRLTVL.

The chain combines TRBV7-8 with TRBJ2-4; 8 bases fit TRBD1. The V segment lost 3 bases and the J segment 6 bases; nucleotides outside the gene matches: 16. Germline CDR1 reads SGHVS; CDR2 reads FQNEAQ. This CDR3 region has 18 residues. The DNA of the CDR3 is TGTGCCAGCAGCTTCCTCCGAGCGGCAGGGGGCATGGGAAACATTCAGTACTTC. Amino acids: CASSFLRAAGGMGNIQYF.

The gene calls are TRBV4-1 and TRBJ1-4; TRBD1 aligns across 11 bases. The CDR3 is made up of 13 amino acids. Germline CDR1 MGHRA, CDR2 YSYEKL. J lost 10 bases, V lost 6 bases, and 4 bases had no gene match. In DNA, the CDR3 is TGCGCCAGCAGTCCCGGGACAGGGGGAAAACTGTTTTTT. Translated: CASSPGTGGKLFF.

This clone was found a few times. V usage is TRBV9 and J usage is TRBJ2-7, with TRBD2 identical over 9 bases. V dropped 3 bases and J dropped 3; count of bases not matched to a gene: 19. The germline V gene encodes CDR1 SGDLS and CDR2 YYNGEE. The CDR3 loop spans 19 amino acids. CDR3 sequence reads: CASSDVGGRGRMYHYEQYF. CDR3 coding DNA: TGTGCCAGCAGCGATGTTGGCGGGAGGGGTAGAATGTACCACTACGAGCAGTACTTC.

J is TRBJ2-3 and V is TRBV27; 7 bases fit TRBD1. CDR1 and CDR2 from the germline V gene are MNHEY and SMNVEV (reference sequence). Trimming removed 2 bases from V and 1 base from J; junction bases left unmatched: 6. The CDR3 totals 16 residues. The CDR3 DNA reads TGTGCCAGCAGTTTAAGGGGGCGGCGGGGCACAGATACGCAGTATTTT. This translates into CASSLRGRRGTDTQYF.

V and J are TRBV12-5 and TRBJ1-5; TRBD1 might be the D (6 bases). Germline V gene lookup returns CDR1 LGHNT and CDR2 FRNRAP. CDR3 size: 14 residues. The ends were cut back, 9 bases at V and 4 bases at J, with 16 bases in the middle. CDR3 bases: TGTGCTAGCAGTACAGGGTTTCCTAATCAGCCCCAGCATTTT. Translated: CASSTGFPNQPQHF. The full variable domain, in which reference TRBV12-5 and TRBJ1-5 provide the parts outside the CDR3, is DARVTQTPRHKVTEMGQEVTMRCQPILGHNTVFWYRQTMMQGLELLAYFRNRAPLDDSGMPKDRFSAEMPDATLATLKIQPSEPRDSAVYFCASSTGFPNQPQHFGDGTRLSIL.

The CDR3 protein is CASTQGAPGSGSGANVLTF. In DNA form, the CDR3 reads TGTGCCAGCACCCAGGGGGCGCCGGGTAGCGGCTCTGGGGCCAACGTCCTGACTTTC. The chain uses TRBV28 and TRBJ2-6, with 8 positions matching TRBD1. Germline trimming cut 7 bases from V and 0 bases from J; bases unmatched to any gene: 14. The CDR3 runs to 19 residues. From germline, CDR1 is MDHEN and CDR2 SYDVKM.

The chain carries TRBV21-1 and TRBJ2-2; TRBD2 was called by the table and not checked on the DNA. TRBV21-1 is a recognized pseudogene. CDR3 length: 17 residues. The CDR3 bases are TGTGCCAGCAGCAAATGTTCCCAGCGGGAAGAAACCGGGGAGCTGTTTTTT. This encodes CASSKCSQREETGELFF.